This T cell receptor (beta chain) was recovered during a study of blood T cell repertoires in COVID-19. Profiled with immunoSEQ multiplex PCR; TCRdb holds only in-frame clones, not every one. This repertoire shows some 200,000 clones, 90% to 95% found once; its top ten account for roughly 0.76%. Patients at the Seattle site were enrolled during active infection and followed longitudinally. In its sample, this clone was seen once. The clonotype originates from a man aged 25-45 years with COVID-19, enrolled during active disease. Source material: peripheral blood.

This chain's CDR3 is CASSQELGSSGGQETQYF. CDR3 DNA sequence: TGTGCCAGCAGCCAAGAATTGGGATCTAGCGGGGGACAAGAGACCCAGTACTTC. The chain has TRBV3-1 (or the pseudogene TRBV3-2) and TRBJ2-5; 10 bases align to TRBD2. The CDR3 covers 18 residues. J was trimmed by 2 bases and V by 0 bases; bases with no gene match: 9. The germline V gene has CDR1 LGHDT and CDR2 YNNKEL (reference sequence).